This TCR beta chain was found in a study of T cell repertoires in cytomegalovirus infection. The wider study: CMV infection together with matching HLA type was indicated by public TCR beta signatures.

TCRdb ran MiXCR on the reads and lists one entry per CDR3 protein. The repertoire consists of around 170,000 distinct CDR3 sequences, with more than 15% occurring once and the leading ten covering around a sixth. Trimming cost V 2 bases and J 2 bases, with 10 bases left between them. Germline CDR1 is ENHRY and CDR2 is SYGVKD. The CDR3 runs 14 residues. There are a few counts of this clonotype. The antigen is undetermined. Broader study findings: There were carriers of CMV plus the relevant HLA, and cumulative public TCR beta family frequency identified them. Ex vivo responses were dominated by HLA-C-restricted CMV-specific TCR beta clonotypes.

The J gene is TRBJ2-7, the V gene TRBV10-3; D is possibly TRBD2 (5 bases). The material sequenced was CD8+ T cells from PBMCs. The receptor was derived from a human donor in good health (CMV status not recorded). Some clones in this sample may be carry-over from other donors' samples. CDR3 DNA: TGTGCCATCAGTGAGCGGGATCCGACCTACGAGCAGTACTTC. Translating gives CAISERDPTYEQYF.